This T cell receptor (beta chain) stems from a study of T-cell memory formation after mild COVID-19. Study background: For the most part, TCR clusters were specific to one donor. Study results and limitations: Clones contracting across day 15 to 85 had a balanced CD4/CD8 profile; later expanding clones leaned CD4+.

This clonotype has just a few counts. Its target is unknown. This CDR3 region has 15 residues. Germline V gives CDR1 LNHDA, CDR2 SQIVND (reference sequence). With 6 bases removed from V and 10 bases from J, the gap between germline ends came to 22 bases. Using its own MiXCR run on the 5' RACE reads, TCRdb lists one record per CDR3 protein. This sample yields about 340,000 distinct CDR3 sequences, of which 21% are seen a single time; around an eighth belongs to the top ten. The sample comprised PBMCs or a T cell subset sorted from them (not recorded which). This sequence originates from an adult woman who had mild COVID-19 (a few samples of this study predate the infection). Cell type and time point are not known. The V call is TRBV19, the J call TRBJ2-1, with D maybe TRBD2 (5 bases). The CDR3 DNA reads as TGTGCCAGTAGGAAGGGAGAGCTGCTGGGTTGGGAGCAGTTCTTC. Amino acids: CASRKGELLGWEQFF.